The source of this T cell receptor beta chain is a study of CD8 T cells in Susac syndrome. The CDR3 is made up of 17 amino acids. Losses at the gene ends were 2 bases for V and 4 bases for J; bases not matched to a gene: 6. Looked up from germline, CDR1 is SNHLY and CDR2 is FYNNEI. This clonotype was detected only once. With random hexamers, 0.5 to 1 ug RNA was reverse transcribed. Each CDR3 protein is one row after TCRdb ran MiXCR on the immunoSEQ multiplex PCR reads. This repertoire shows 400,000 to 550,000 distinct CDR3 sequences, around 85% found once; its top ten account for 0.09% to 0.15%. Sequenced sample: CD8+ T cells from PBMCs. The TCR comes from a human donor with multiple sclerosis. The genes are TRBV2 and TRBJ2-2; 11 nucleotides match TRBD2. The CDR3 region is CASSETSGRRVTGELFF. DNA for the CDR3: TGTGCCAGCAGTGAAACTAGCGGGAGACGAGTCACCGGGGAGCTGTTTTTT.